The 10 T cell receptor beta chains below were found in one sample sequenced in a study of cytomegalovirus exposure and HLA in healthy donors. The repertoire was sequenced with immunoSEQ multiplex PCR; TCRdb's copy has only in-frame clones and lacks some. The data contain roughly 250,000 clones, roughly 89% of them singletons. Sequenced: PBMCs. Receptors originate from a man between 18 and 29 years old in good health and CMV-seronegative.

Only a few counts were recorded for this clone. The V gene is TRBV10-1, the J gene TRBJ2-2, with TRBD2 matching over 12 bases. The CDR3 length is 16 residues. Germline lookup yields CDR1 WNHNN and CDR2 SYGVQD (reference sequence). Trimming at V came to 5 bases and at J to 6 bases, leaving 7 bases not matched to a gene. The CDR3 region is CASSPTSGRGSGELFF. The CDR3 nucleotides are TGCGCCAGCAGTCCGACTAGCGGGAGAGGTTCCGGGGAGCTGTTTTTT.

The V gene is TRBV29-1, the J gene TRBJ1-1; possibly TRBD1 for D (6 bases). Trimming removed 7 bases from V and 3 bases from J, with 12 bases in between. Germline values: CDR1 SQVTM, CDR2 ANQGSEA. The CDR3 consists of 12 residues. The chain's CDR3 is CSDNGQHTEAFF. The CDR3 bases are TGCAGCGACAACGGACAGCACACTGAAGCTTTCTTT.

This chain uses TRBV7-2 with TRBJ1-1; 8 positions match TRBD1. CDR3 size: 14 residues. Germline lookup yields CDR1 SGHTA and CDR2 FQGNSA. V lost 5 bases to trimming and J lost 4 bases; unmatched junction nucleotides: 6. This CDR3 is CASSRPGQGTEAFF. In DNA form, the CDR3 reads TGTGCCAGCAGCCGCCCCGGACAGGGCACTGAAGCTTTCTTT.

The chain couples TRBV28 to TRBJ1-1; D unresolved. The CDR3 has 14 residues. Germline V CDR1 and CDR2: MDHEN, SYDVKM. V shed 5 bases and J shed 1 base, with 11 bases lying between them. The CDR3 reads CASSDILRNTEAFF. For the CDR3, the DNA is TGTGCCAGCAGTGACATCCTGCGGAACACTGAAGCTTTCTTT.

V gene TRBV7-2 combines with J gene TRBJ2-3, with TRBD2 as a possible D gene (7 bases). The V end was cut by 1 base, the J end by 2 bases, with 16 bases between. CDR3 length: 17 residues. In germline, CDR1 is SGHTA, CDR2 FQGNSA. The DNA of the CDR3 is TGTGCCAGCAGCTTAGGTAGGGGGAGGGGGTTCACAGATACGCAGTATTTT. It yields the protein CASSLGRGRGFTDTQYF. The whole variable domain, filled in from reference TRBV7-2 and TRBJ2-3, reads GAGVSQSPSNKVTEKGKDVELRCDPISGHTALYWYRQSLGQGLEFLIYFQGNSAPDKSGLPSDRFSAERTGGSVSTLTIQRTQQEDSAVYLCASSLGRGRGFTDTQYFGPGTRLTVL.

This chain connects TRBV19 to TRBJ2-7, with 9 bases identical to TRBD2. Germline V gives CDR1 LNHDA, CDR2 SQIVND (reference sequence). The CDR3 has 14 residues. The V segment lost 5 bases and the J segment 2 bases; nucleotides outside the gene matches: 4. As DNA, the CDR3 is TGTGCCAGTAGTCAGACTAGCGGAACCTACGAGCAGTACTTC. Translating it yields CASSQTSGTYEQYF.

V usage is TRBV6-1 and J usage is TRBJ2-7, with D perhaps matching TRBD2 (6 bases). This CDR3 comprises 14 residues. V was clipped by 1 base and J by 4 bases, with 11 bases between them. Germline V gene lookup returns CDR1 MNHNS and CDR2 SASEGT. CDR3 amino acids: CASSEVTGVYEQYF. In DNA, the CDR3 is TGTGCCAGCAGTGAAGTAACGGGGGTTTACGAGCAGTACTTC.

This clone was counted once. The rearrangement links TRBV7-9 to TRBJ2-2; TRBD1 might be the D (6 bases). CDR3 size: 15 residues. Trimming pared 5 bases from V and 1 base from J, leaving 11 bases between. Germline V gene sequence: CDR1 SEHNR, CDR2 FQNEAQ (reference sequence). The CDR3 sequence is CASSQKQGNTGELFF. DNA for the CDR3: TGTGCCAGCAGCCAAAAACAGGGGAACACCGGGGAGCTGTTTTTT.

The chain is built from TRBV19 and TRBJ2-3; no clear D. V was clipped by 6 bases and J by 3 bases, with 4 bases between them. The CDR3 totals 11 residues. Germline V CDR1 and CDR2: LNHDA, SQIVND (reference sequence). The chain's CDR3 is CASRSTDTQYF. The DNA of the CDR3 is TGTGCCAGTAGGTCTACAGATACGCAGTATTTT.

The rearrangement joins TRBV5-1 to TRBJ1-1; no definite D call. The germline V gene encodes CDR1 SGHRS and CDR2 YFSETQ. This CDR3 has 13 residues. The V gene lost 0 bases and the J gene lost 8 bases, with 11 bases spanning the gap. The CDR3 coding sequence is TGCGCCAGCAGCTTGGAGGTAGGGAGGGAAGCTTTCTTT. It specifies CASSLEVGREAFF.